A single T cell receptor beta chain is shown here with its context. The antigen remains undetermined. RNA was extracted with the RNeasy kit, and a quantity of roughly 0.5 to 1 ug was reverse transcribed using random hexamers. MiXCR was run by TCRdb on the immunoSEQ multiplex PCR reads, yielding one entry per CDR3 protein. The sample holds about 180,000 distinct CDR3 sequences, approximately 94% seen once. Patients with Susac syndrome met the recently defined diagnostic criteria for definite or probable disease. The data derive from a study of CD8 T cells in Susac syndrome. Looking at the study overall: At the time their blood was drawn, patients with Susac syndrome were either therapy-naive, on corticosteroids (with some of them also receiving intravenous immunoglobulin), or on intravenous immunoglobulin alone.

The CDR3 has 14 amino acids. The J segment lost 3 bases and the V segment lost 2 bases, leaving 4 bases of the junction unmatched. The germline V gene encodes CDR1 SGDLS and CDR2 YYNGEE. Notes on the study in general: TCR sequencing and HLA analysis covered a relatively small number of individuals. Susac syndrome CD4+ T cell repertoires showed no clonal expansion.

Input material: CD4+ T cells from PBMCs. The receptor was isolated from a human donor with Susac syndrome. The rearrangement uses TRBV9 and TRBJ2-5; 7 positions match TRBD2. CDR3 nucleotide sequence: TGTGCCAGCAGCGTTAGCGGGTTCAAAGAGACCCAGTACTTC. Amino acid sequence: CASSVSGFKETQYF. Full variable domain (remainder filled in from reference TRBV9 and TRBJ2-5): DSGVTQTPKHLITATGQRVTLRCSPRSGDLSVYWYQQSLDQGLQFLIQYYNGEERAKGNILERFSAQQFPDLHSELNLSSLELGDSALYFCASSVSGFKETQYFGPGTRLLVL.